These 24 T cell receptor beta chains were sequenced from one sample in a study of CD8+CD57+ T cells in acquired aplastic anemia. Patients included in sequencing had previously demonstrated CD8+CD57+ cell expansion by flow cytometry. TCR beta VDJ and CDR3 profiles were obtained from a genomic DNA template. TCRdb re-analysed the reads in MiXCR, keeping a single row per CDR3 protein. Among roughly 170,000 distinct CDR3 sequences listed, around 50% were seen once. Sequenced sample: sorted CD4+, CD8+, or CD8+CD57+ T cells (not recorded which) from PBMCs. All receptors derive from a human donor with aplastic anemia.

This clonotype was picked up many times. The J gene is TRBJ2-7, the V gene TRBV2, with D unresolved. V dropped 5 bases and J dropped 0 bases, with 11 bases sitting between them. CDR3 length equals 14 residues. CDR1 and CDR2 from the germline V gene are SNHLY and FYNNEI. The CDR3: CASSSPTVSYEQYF. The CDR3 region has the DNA TGTGCCAGCAGTTCCCCGACGGTCTCCTACGAGCAGTACTTC.

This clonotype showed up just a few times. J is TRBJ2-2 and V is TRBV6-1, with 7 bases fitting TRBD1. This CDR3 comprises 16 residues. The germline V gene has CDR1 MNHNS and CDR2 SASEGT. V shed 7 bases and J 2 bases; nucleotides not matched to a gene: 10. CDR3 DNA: TGTGCCAGCACCGCAAAACAGGGGAGAAACACCGGGGAGCTGTTTTTT. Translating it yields CASTAKQGRNTGELFF.

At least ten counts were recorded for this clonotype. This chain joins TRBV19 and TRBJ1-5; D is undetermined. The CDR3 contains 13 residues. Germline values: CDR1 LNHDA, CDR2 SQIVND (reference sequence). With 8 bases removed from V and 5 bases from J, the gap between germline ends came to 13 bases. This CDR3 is CASASRLDQPQHF. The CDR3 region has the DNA TGTGCCAGTGCTTCCCGGCTGGATCAGCCCCAGCATTTT.

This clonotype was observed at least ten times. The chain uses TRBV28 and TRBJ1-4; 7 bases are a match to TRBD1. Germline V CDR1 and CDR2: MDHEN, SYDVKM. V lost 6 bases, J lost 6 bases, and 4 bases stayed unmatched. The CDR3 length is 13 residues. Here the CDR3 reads CASRTTGYEKLFF. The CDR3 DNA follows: TGTGCCAGCAGGACGACAGGGTATGAAAAACTGTTTTTT.

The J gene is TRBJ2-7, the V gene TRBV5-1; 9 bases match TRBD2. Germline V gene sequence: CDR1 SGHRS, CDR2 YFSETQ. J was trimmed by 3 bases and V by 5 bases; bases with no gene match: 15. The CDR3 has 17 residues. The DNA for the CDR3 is TGCGCCAGCAGAAGGACTAGCGACAGGTCAAAGGTCTACGAGCAGTACTTC. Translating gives CASRRTSDRSKVYEQYF. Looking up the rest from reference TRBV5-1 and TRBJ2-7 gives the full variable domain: KAGVTQTPRYLIKTRGQQVTLSCSPISGHRSVSWYQQTPGQGLQFLFEYFSETQRNKGNFPGRFSGRQFSNSRSEMNVSTLELGDSALYLCASRRTSDRSKVYEQYFGPGTRLTVT.

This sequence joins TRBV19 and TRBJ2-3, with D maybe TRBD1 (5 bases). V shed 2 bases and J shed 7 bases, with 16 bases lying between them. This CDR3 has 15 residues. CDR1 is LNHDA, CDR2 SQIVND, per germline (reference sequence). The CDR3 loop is CASSITDIGPYTQYF. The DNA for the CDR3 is TGTGCCAGTAGTATAACGGACATAGGTCCCTATACGCAGTATTTT. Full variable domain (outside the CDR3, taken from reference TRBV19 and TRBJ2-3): DGGITQSPKYLFRKEGQNVTLSCEQNLNHDAMYWYRQDPGQGLRLIYYSQIVNDFQKGDIAEGYSVSREKKESFPLTVTSAQKNPTAFYLCASSITDIGPYTQYFGPGTRLTVL.

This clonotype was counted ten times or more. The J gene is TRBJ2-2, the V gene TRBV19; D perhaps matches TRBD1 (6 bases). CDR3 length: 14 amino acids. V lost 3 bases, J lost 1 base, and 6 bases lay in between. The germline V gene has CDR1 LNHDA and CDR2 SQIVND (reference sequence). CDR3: CASSMGQNTGELFF. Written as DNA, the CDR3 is TGTGCCAGTAGTATGGGACAGAACACCGGGGAGCTGTTTTTT.

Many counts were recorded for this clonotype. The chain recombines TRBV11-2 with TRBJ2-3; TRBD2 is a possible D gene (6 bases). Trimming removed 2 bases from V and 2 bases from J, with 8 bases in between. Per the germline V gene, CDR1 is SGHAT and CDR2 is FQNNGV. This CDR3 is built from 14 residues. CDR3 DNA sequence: TGTGCCAGCAGCTTAACTAGCCCCACAGATACGCAGTATTTT. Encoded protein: CASSLTSPTDTQYF.

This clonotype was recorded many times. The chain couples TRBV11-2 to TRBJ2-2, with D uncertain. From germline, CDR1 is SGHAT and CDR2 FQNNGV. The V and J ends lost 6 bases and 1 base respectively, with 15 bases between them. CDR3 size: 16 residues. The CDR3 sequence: CASRYGPAGNTGELFF. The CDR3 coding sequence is TGTGCCAGCAGGTACGGACCGGCTGGGAACACCGGGGAGCTGTTTTTT.

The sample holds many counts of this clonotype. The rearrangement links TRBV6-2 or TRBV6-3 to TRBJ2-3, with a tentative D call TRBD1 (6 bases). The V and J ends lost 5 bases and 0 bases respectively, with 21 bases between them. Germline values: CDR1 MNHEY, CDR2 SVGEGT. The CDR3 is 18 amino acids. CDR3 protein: CASSHQPRQAYSTDTQYF. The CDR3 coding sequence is TGTGCCAGCAGTCACCAACCTCGACAGGCTTATAGCACAGATACGCAGTATTTT.

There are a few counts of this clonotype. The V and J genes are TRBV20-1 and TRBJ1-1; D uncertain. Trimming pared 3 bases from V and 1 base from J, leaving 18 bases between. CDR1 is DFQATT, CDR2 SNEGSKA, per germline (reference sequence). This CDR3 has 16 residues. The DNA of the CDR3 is TGCAGTGCTAGTGGCCCCCACGGACTGGCGAACACTGAAGCTTTCTTT. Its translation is CSASGPHGLANTEAFF.

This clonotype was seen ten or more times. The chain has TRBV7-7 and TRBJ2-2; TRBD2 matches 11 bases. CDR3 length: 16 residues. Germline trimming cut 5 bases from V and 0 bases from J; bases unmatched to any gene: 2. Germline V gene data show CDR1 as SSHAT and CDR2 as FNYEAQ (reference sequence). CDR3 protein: CASSQGLAANTGELFF. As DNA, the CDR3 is TGTGCCAGCAGCCAGGGACTAGCGGCGAACACCGGGGAGCTGTTTTTT.

Here the CDR3 reads CATSGHLRVGAEAFF. Written as DNA, the CDR3 is TGTGCCACCAGCGGGCATCTCAGGGTGGGCGCTGAAGCTTTCTTT. This chain links TRBV15 with TRBJ1-1; tentatively, D is TRBD1 (5 bases). CDR3 length: 15 residues. Germline CDR1 is LNHNV and CDR2 is YYDKDF (reference sequence). Trimming left V 5 bases short and J 6 bases short, with 19 bases between.

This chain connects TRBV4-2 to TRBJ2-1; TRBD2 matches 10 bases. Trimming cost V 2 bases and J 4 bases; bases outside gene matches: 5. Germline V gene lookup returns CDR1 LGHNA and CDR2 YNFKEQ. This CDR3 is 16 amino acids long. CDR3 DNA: TGTGCCAGCAGCCAAATAGCGGGGGGTCTTTACAATGAGCAGTTCTTC. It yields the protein CASSQIAGGLYNEQFF.

The DNA of the CDR3 is TGTGCCACCAGCGAAAGGACAGGGGACAATCAGCCCCAGTACTTC. As protein: CATSERTGDNQPQYF. The chain recombines TRBV15 with TRBJ2-5; 9 nucleotides line up with TRBD1. The CDR3 contains 15 residues. From germline, CDR1 is LNHNV and CDR2 YYDKDF (reference sequence). J lost 9 bases, V lost 5 bases, and 13 bases had no gene match.

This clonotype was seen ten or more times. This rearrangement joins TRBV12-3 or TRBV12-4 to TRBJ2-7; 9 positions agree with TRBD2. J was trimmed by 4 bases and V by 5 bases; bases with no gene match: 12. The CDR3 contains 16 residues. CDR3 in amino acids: CASSPPRASGVYEQYF. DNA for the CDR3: TGTGCCAGCAGTCCGCCCCGGGCTAGCGGGGTTTACGAGCAGTACTTC.

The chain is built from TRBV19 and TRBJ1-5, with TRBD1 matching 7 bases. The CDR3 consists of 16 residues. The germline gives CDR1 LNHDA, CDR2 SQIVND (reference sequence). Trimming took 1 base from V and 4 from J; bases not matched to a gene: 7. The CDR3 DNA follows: TGTGCCAGTAGTATAGCTCCGGACAGGATAAATCAGCCCCAGCATTTT. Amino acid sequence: CASSIAPDRINQPQHF.

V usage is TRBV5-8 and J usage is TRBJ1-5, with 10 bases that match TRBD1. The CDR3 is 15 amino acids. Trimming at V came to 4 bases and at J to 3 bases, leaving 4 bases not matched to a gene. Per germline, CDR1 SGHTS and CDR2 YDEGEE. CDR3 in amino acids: CASSAGTGVNQPQHF. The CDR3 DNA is TGTGCCAGCAGCGCCGGGACAGGGGTCAATCAGCCCCAGCATTTT.

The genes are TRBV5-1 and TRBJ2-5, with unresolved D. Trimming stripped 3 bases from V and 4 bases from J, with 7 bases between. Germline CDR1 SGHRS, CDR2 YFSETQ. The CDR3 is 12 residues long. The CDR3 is CASSWAPETQYF. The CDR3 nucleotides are TGCGCCAGCAGCTGGGCACCAGAGACCCAGTACTTC.

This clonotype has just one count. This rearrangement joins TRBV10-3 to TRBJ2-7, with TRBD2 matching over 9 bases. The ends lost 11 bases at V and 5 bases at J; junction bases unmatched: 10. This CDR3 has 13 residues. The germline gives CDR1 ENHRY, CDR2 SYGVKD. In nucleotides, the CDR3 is TGTGCCCTCGGGGCGGGGGGGTATCACGAGCAGTACTTC. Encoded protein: CALGAGGYHEQYF.

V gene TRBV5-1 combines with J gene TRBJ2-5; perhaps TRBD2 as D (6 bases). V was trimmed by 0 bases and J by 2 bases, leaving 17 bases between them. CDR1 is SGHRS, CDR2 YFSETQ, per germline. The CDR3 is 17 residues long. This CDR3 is CASSLGVLVAEQETQYF. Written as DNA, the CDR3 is TGCGCCAGCAGCTTGGGGGTTTTGGTAGCGGAACAAGAGACCCAGTACTTC.

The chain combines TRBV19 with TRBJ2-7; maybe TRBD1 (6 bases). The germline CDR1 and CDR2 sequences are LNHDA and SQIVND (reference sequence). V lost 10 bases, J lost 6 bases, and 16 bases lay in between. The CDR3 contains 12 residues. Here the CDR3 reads CATGGQRGEQYF. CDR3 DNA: TGTGCCACCGGAGGACAGAGAGGCGAGCAGTACTTC.

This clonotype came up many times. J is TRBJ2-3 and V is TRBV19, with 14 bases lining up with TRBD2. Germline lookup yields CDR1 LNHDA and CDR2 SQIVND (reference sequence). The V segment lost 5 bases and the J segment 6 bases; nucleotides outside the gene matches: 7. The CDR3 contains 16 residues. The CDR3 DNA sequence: TGTGCCAGTAGTGCCCGGACTAGCGGGGGGCTCGATACGCAGTATTTT. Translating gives CASSARTSGGLDTQYF.

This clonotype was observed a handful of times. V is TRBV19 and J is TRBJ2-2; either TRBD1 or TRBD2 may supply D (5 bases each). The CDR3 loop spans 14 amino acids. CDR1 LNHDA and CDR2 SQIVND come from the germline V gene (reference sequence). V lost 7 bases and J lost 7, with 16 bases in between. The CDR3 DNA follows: TGTGCCAGTACTCCCTGGGACCTCGTCGGGGAGCTGTTTTTT. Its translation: CASTPWDLVGELFF.